These 9 T cell receptor beta chains were all obtained from the same sample, sequenced in a study of cytomegalovirus exposure and HLA in healthy donors. The data were produced by immunoSEQ multiplex PCR, yet TCRdb's version contains in-frame clones alone and is incomplete. The sample lists 65,000 to 85,000 clones; 95% were seen once. Material: PBMCs. The receptors here all came from a woman between 18 and 29 years old in good health and CMV-seronegative.

The V and J genes are TRBV7-6 and TRBJ1-4, with TRBD1 matching over 8 bases. Germline values: CDR1 SGHVS, CDR2 FNYEAQ. V lost 6 bases and J lost 7; bases outside the gene matches: 10. The CDR3 loop spans 15 amino acids. The CDR3 sequence: CASRGRDRKIEKLFF. DNA for the CDR3: TGTGCCAGCAGGGGTCGGGACAGGAAGATTGAAAAACTGTTTTTT. Supplemented by reference TRBV7-6 and TRBJ1-4, the full variable domain reads GAGVSQSPRYKVTKRGQDVALRCDPISGHVSLYWYRQALGQGPEFLTYFNYEAQQDKSGLPNDRFSAERPEGSISTLTIQRTEQRDSAMYRCASRGRDRKIEKLFFGSGTQLSVL.

The rearrangement joins TRBV4-3 to TRBJ2-3; 10 positions agree with TRBD2. Germline CDR1 is LGHNA and CDR2 is YSLEER. V trimming: 0 bases; J trimming: 5 bases; junction bases outside the gene matches: 8. This CDR3 contains 17 residues. The CDR3 coding sequence is TGCGCCAGCAGCCAAGATACGCCTAGCGGGAGCGTAGATACGCAGTATTTT. This encodes CASSQDTPSGSVDTQYF.

The chain recombines TRBV10-2 with TRBJ1-5, with D perhaps matching TRBD1 (5 bases). Between the trimmed V and J ends, which lost 6 bases and 5 bases, there was a span of 11 bases. The germline V gene encodes CDR1 WSHSY and CDR2 SAAADI. CDR3 length: 13 amino acids. CDR3 in amino acids: CASRLDSYQPQHF. CDR3 in DNA: TGCGCCAGCAGACTCGACAGCTATCAGCCCCAGCATTTT.

This sequence joins TRBV5-1 and TRBJ2-3; TRBD1 agrees at 7 bases. This CDR3 spans 13 amino acids. Losses at the gene ends were 5 bases for V and 12 bases for J; bases not matched to a gene: 12. CDR1 and CDR2 from the germline V gene are SGHRS and YFSETQ. This chain's CDR3 is CASRLTGMIFQYF. DNA for the CDR3: TGCGCCAGCAGATTGACAGGGATGATCTTTCAGTATTTT.

The chain uses TRBV28 and TRBJ2-7; 11 bases line up with TRBD1. Germline V gene sequence: CDR1 MDHEN, CDR2 SYDVKM. Losses at the gene ends were 6 bases for V and 3 bases for J; bases not matched to a gene: 4. The CDR3 totals 14 residues. The CDR3 nucleotides are TGTGCCAGCAGGACCGGGACAGGGGGCTACGAGCAGTACTTC. Residues: CASRTGTGGYEQYF. Combining the CDR3 with reference TRBV28 and TRBJ2-7 gives the whole variable domain DVKVTQSSRYLVKRTGEKVFLECVQDMDHENMFWYRQDPGLGLRLIYFSYDVKMKEKGDIPEGYSVSREKKERFSLILESASTNQTSMYLCASRTGTGGYEQYFGPGTRLTVT.

This chain connects TRBV29-1 to TRBJ2-1; 9 bases are a match to TRBD1. The CDR3 has 13 residues. V lost 6 bases, J lost 8 bases, and 8 bases stayed unmatched. CDR1 is SQVTM and CDR2 is ANQGSEA in the germline V gene. CDR3 in amino acids: CSVPGQGVHEQFF. In DNA, the CDR3 is TGCAGCGTGCCGGGACAGGGAGTGCATGAGCAGTTCTTC.

The CDR3 region is CASGLTEITEAFF. Written as DNA, the CDR3 is TGTGCTAGTGGCTTGACAGAAATCACTGAAGCTTTCTTT. The chain employs TRBV12-5 and TRBJ1-1; D might be TRBD1 (5 bases). The CDR3 runs 13 residues. Trimming removed 6 bases at V and 4 bases at J, with 12 bases between. From germline, CDR1 is LGHNT and CDR2 FRNRAP.

The chain carries TRBV10-3 and TRBJ1-1, with unresolved D. The V end lost 11 bases, the J end lost 1 base, and 14 bases lay between the germline ends. In germline, CDR1 is ENHRY, CDR2 SYGVKD. The CDR3 totals 13 residues. CDR3 sequence (DNA): TGTGCCCTGCGGATCCAAGCGAACACTGAAGCTTTCTTT. Its translation: CALRIQANTEAFF.

In this sample, this clone turned up once. The chain is built from TRBV4-3 and TRBJ2-7, with 10 positions matching TRBD2. Germline V gene lookup returns CDR1 LGHNA and CDR2 YSLEER. V lost 2 bases to trimming and J lost 4 bases; unmatched junction nucleotides: 2. The CDR3 contains 14 residues. The CDR3 spells CASSQLAGAYEQYF. CDR3 nucleotide sequence: TGCGCCAGCAGCCAACTAGCGGGGGCTTACGAGCAGTACTTC.